The present T cell receptor beta chain was sequenced within a study of cytomegalovirus exposure and HLA in healthy donors. V gave up 3 bases and J gave up 4 bases; unmatched junction bases: 12. Per germline, CDR1 SGHVS and CDR2 FQNEAQ. CDR3 length equals 16 residues. Researchers ran the PCR with 60 Vbeta and 13 Jbeta primers. The repertoire was sequenced with immunoSEQ multiplex PCR; TCRdb's copy has only in-frame clones and lacks some. The sample has under 150,000 clones, 80% seen once; the top ten hold approximately 4%. The rearrangement links TRBV7-8 to TRBJ2-7, with 7 positions matching TRBD1. This sequence was found in a middle-aged woman in good health and CMV-seronegative. Sequenced material: PBMCs. In DNA, the CDR3 is TGTGCCAGCAGCTTCCGACAGGGACCCCCCGGGTACGAGCAGTACTTC. It yields the protein CASSFRQGPPGYEQYF.